This TCR beta chain was documented in a study of glioma-infiltrating T cells after dendritic cell vaccination. The overall study: Patients received autologous tumor lysate-pulsed dendritic cell vaccination between the early 2000s and the early 2010s. The vaccine used monocyte-derived dendritic cells pulsed overnight with autologous tumor lysate.

Trimming pared 2 bases from V and 6 bases from J, leaving 10 bases between. Per germline, CDR1 PRHDT and CDR2 FYEKMQ (reference sequence). The CDR3 is made up of 13 amino acids. Time point in this sample: after dendritic cell vaccination, including at tumor progression/relapse. Only patients with spare fresh-frozen tumor and over two years of follow-up were included. Amplification used 60 V beta primers and 13 J beta primers. Using immunoSEQ multiplex PCR, the repertoire was profiled, and TCRdb retains in-frame clones only, with some absent. This sample has 100,000 or so clones, with roughly 90% found just once.

This chain connects TRBV13 to TRBJ1-1; D not certain. This specimen consisted of blood, obtained after dendritic cell vaccination. The sequence was obtained from a human donor with glioblastoma. CDR3 region: CASSLTTKSEAFF. The CDR3 region has the DNA TGTGCCAGCAGCTTAACAACCAAGTCTGAAGCTTTCTTT.